The source of this T cell receptor beta chain is a study of blood T cell repertoires in COVID-19. The wider study: Material from acute and convalescent COVID-19 was sourced from the United States, Italy and Spain.

Original analysis: Counts of nucleated cells, estimated from reference gene primer amplification, were obtained. Using immunoSEQ multiplex PCR, the repertoire was profiled, and TCRdb retains in-frame clones only, with some absent. That table is the source of V, J and clone size, and D and trimming were worked out from the DNA. This sample carries 140,000 to 150,000 clones, around 84% of them seen once, and the ten largest clones take 35% to 45%. The CDR3 length is 13 residues. Looked up from germline, CDR1 is MDHEN and CDR2 is SYDVKM. The ends were cut back, 11 bases at V and 0 bases at J, with 13 bases in the middle.

The source material was peripheral blood. The clonotype originates from a human donor in a cohort sampled during active COVID-19. The J gene is TRBJ1-1, the V gene TRBV28; no definite D call. The CDR3 reads CASGRAMNTEAFF. The CDR3, as DNA: TGTGCCTCGGGAAGGGCCATGAACACTGAAGCTTTCTTT.